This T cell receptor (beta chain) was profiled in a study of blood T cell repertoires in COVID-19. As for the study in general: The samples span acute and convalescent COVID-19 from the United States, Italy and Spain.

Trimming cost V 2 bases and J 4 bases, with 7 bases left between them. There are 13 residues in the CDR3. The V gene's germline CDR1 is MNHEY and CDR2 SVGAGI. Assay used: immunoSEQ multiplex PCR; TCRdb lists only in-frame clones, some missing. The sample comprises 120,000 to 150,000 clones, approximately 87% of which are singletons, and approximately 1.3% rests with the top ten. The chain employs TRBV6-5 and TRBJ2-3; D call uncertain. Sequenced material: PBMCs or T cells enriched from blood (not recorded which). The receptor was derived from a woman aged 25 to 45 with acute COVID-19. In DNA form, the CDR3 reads TGTGCCAGCAGTTACACGCCGGCAGATACGCAGTATTTT. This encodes CASSYTPADTQYF.